This T cell receptor beta chain came from a study of vaccination and CD4 T cells after COVID-19. Sequenced with the Oncomine TCR Beta short-read assay was DNA taken from cultured CD4+ T cells. The authors extracted genomic DNA from cultured CD4+ T cells. Via MiXCR, TCRdb re-called the PCR reads, giving one row per CDR3 protein. Altogether more than 10,000 distinct CDR3 sequences are present, about 32% being singletons, with the ten largest covering approximately 13%. In its sample, this clonotype was seen a few times. Its antigen is as yet unknown. Germline assignment: CDR1 DFQATT and CDR2 SNEGSKA (reference sequence). Trimming took 1 base from V and 3 from J, leaving 13 bases between them. The CDR3 has 15 residues. The treatment was: approximately nine-day PBMC culture with coronavirus spike peptide pools or control peptides (ViraFEST assay). Gathered ahead of the COVID-19 pandemic (2011-2018) were the CD4+ T cells of the unexposed donor.

The receptor comes from a human donor in good health. What was sequenced was CD4+ T cells from blood, cultured in vitro. The gene calls are TRBV20-1 and TRBJ1-5; D is uncertain. CDR3 sequence: CSARGVSRFNQPQHF. The DNA of the CDR3 is TGCAGTGCTAGAGGGGTCAGTAGATTCAATCAGCCCCAGCATTTT.